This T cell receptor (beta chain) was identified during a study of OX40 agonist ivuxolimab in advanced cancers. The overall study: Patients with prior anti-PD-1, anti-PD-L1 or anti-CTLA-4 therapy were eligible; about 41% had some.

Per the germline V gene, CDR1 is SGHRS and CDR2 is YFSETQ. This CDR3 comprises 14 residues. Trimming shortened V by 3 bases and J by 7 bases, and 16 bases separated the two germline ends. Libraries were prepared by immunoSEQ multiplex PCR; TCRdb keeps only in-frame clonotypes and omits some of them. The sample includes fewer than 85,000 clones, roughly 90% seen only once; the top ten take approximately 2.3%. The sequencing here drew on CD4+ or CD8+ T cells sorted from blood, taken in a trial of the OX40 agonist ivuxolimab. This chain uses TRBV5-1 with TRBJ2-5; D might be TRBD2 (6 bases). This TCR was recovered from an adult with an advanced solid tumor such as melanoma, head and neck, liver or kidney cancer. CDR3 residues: CASSSLGEETTQYF. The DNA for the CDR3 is TGCGCCAGCAGCTCGTTGGGGGAGGAGACGACCCAGTACTTC.